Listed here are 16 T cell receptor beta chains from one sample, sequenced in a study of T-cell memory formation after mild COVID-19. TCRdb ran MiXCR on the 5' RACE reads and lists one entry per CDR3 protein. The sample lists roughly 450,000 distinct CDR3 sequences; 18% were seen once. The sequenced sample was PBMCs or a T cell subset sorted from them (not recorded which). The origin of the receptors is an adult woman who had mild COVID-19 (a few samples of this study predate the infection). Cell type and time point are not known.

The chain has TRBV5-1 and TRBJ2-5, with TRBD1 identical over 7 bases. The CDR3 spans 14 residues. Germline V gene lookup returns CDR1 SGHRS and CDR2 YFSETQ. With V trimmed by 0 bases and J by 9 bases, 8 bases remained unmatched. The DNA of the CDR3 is TGCGCCAGCAGCTTGGAAGGGGGCCTCAAGGCCCAGTACTTC. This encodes CASSLEGGLKAQYF.

CDR3 in amino acids: CASSLMEDQPQHF. CDR3 coding DNA: TGTGCCAGCAGTTTGATGGAGGATCAGCCCCAGCATTTT. The chain carries TRBV12-3 or TRBV12-4 and TRBJ1-5, with D uncertain. CDR3 length: 13 amino acids. V lost 3 bases and J lost 5, with 8 bases in between.

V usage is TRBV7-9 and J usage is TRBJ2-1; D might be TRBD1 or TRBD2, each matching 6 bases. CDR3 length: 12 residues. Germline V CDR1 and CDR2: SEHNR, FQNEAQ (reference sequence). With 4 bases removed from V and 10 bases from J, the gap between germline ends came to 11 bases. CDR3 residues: CASSSQGGEQFF. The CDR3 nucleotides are TGTGCCAGCAGCTCACAGGGAGGCGAGCAGTTCTTC. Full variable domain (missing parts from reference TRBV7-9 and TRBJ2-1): DTGVSQNPRHKITKRGQNVTFRCDPISEHNRLYWYRQTLGQGPEFLTYFQNEAQLEKSRLLSDRFSAERPKGSFSTLEIQRTEQGDSAMYLCASSSQGGEQFFGPGTRLTVL.

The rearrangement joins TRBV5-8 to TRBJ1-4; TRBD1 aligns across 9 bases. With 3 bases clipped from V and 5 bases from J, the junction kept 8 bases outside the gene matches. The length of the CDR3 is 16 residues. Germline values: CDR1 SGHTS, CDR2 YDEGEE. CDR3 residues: CASSSATGTGNEKLFF. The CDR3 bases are TGTGCCAGCAGCTCCGCTACCGGGACAGGGAATGAAAAACTGTTTTTT.

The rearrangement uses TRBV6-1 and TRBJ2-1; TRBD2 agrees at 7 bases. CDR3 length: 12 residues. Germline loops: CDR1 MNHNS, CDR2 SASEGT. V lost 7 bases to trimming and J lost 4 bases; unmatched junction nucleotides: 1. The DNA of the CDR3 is TGTGCCAGCACGGGGGGTTACAATGAGCAGTTCTTC. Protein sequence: CASTGGYNEQFF.

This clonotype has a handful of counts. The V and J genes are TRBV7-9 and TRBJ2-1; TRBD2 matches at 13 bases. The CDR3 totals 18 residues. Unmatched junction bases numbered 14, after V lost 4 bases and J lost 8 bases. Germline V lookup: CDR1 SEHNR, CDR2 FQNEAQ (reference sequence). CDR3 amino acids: CASSSSGLAGVGLYEQFF. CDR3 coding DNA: TGTGCCAGCAGCTCCTCCGGACTAGCGGGAGTTGGTCTATATGAGCAGTTCTTC.

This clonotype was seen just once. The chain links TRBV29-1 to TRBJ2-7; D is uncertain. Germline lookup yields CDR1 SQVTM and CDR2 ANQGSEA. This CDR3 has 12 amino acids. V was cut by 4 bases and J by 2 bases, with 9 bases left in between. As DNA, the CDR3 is TGCAGCGTTGTCGGCGGCCCCTACGAGCAGTACGTC. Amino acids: CSVVGGPYEQYV.

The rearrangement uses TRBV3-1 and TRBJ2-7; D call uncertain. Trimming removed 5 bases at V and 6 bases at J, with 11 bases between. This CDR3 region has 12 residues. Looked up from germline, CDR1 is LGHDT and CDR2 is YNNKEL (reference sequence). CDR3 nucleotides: TGTGCCAGCAGCTATGGACCCGGCGAGCAGTACTTC. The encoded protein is CASSYGPGEQYF.

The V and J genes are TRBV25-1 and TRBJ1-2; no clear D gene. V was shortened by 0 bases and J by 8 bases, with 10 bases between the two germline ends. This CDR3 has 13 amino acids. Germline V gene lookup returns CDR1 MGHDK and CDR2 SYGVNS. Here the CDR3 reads CASSEYSGGGYTF. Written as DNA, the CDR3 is TGTGCCAGCAGTGAATACTCAGGCGGGGGCTACACCTTC.

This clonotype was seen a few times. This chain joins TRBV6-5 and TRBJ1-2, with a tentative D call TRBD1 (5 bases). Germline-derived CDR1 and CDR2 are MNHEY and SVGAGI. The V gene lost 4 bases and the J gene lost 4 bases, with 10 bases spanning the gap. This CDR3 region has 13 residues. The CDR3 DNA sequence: TGTGCCAGCAGTTGGGCAGGGAGCTATGGCTACACCTTC. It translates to CASSWAGSYGYTF.

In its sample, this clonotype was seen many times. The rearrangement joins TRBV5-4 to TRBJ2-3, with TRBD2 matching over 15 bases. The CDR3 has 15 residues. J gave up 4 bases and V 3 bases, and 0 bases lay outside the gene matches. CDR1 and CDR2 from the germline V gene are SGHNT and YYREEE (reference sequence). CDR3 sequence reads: CASSWTSGGADTQYF. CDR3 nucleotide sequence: TGTGCCAGCAGCTGGACTAGCGGGGGGGCAGATACGCAGTATTTT.

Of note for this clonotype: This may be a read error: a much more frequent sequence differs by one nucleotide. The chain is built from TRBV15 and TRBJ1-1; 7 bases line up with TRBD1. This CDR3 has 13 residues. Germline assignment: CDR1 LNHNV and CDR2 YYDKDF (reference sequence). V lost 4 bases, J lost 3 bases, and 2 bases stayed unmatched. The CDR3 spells CATSKQGYTEAFF. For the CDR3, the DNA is TGTGCCACCAGCAAACAGGGGTACACTGAAGCTTTCTTT.

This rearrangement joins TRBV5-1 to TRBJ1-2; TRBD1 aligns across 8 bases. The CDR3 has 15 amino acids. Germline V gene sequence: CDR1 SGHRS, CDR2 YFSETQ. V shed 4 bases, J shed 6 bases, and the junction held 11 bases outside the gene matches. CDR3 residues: CASSIIGQGGNGYTF. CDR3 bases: TGCGCCAGCAGCATCATTGGACAGGGAGGAAATGGCTACACCTTC.

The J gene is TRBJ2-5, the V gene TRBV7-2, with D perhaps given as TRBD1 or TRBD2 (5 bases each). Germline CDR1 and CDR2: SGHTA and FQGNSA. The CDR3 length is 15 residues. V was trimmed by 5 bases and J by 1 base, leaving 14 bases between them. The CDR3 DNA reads TGTGCCAGCAGCCTCGGGGCGGAACTCCAAGAGACCCAGTACTTC. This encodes CASSLGAELQETQYF.

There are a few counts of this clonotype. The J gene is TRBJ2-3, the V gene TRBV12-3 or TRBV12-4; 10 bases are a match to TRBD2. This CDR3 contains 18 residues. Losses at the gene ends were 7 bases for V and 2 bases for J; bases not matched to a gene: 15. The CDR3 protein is CASTRALTLAGVTDTQYF. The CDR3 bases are TGTGCCAGCACCCGCGCACTAACTCTAGCGGGGGTCACAGATACGCAGTATTTT.

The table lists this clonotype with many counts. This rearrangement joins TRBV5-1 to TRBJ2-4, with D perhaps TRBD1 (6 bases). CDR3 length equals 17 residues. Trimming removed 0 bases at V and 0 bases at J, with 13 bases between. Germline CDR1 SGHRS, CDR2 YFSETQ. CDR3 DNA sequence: TGCGCCAGCAGCTTGGGGACAGTAATTTTAGCCAAAAACATTCAGTACTTC. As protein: CASSLGTVILAKNIQYF.